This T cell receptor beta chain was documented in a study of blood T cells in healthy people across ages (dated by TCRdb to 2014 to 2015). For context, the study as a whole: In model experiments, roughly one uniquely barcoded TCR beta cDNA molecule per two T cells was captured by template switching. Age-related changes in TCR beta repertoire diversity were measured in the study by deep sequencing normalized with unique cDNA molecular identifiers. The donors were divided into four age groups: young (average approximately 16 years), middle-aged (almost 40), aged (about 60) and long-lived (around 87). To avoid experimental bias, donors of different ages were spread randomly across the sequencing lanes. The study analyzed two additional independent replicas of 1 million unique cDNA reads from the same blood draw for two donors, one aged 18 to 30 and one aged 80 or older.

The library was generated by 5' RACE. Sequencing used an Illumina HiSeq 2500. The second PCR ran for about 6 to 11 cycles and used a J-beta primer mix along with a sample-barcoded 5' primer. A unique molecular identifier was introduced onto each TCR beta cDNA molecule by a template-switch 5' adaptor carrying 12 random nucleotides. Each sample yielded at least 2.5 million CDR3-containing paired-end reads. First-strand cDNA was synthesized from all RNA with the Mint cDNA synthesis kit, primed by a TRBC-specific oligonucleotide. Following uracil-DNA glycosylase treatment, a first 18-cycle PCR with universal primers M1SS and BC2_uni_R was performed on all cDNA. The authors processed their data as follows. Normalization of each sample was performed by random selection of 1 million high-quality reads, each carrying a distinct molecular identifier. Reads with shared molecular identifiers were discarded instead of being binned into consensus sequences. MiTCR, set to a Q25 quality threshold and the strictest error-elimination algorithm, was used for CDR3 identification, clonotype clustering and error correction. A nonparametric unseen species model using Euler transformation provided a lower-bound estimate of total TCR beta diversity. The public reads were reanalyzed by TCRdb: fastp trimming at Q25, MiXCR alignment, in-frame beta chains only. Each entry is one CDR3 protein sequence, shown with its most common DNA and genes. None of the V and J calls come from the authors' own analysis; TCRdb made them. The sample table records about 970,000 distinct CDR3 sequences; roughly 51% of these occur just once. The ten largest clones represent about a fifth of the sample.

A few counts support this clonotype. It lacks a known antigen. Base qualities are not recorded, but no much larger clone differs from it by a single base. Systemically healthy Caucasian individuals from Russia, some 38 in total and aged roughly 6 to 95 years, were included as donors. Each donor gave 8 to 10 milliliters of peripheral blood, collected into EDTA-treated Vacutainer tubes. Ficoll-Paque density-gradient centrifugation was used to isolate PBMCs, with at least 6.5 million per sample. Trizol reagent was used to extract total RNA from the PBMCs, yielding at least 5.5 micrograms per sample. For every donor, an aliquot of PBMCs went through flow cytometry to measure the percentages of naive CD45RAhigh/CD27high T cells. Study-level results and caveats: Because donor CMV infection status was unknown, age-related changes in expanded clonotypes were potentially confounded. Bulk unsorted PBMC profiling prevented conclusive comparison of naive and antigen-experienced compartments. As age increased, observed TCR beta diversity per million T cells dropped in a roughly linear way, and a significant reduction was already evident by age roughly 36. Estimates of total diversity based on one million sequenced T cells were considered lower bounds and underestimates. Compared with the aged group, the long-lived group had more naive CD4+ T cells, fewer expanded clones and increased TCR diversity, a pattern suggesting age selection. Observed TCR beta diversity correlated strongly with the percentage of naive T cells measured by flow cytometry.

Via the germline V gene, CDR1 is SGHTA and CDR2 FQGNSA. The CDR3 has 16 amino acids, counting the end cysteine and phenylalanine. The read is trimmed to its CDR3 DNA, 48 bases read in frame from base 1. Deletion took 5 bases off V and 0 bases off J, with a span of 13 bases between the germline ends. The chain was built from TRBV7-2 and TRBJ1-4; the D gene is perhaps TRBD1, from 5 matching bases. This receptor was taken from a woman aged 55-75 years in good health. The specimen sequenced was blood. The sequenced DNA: TGTGCCAGCAGCCCCCCGAGCAGGGCAACTAATGAAAAACTGTTTTTT. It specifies CASSPPSRATNEKLFF.